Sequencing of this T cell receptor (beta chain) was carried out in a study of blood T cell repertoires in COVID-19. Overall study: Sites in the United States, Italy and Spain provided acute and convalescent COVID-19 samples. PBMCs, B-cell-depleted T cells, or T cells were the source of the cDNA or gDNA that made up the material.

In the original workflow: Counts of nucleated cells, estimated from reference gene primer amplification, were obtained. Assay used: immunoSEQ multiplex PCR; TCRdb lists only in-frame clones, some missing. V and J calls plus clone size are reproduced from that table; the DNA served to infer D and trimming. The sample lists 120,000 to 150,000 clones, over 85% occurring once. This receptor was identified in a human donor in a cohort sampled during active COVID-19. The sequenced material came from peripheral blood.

CDR3 residues: CASSPRQVNTEAFF. The CDR3, as DNA: TGTGCCAGCAGCCCCAGACAGGTGAACACTGAAGCTTTCTTT. V and J are TRBV9 and TRBJ1-1; D is perhaps TRBD1 (6 bases). Per germline, CDR1 SGDLS and CDR2 YYNGEE. The V and J ends lost 4 bases and 0 bases respectively, with 10 bases between them. This CDR3 region has 14 residues.